The 6 T cell receptor beta chains below come from one sample, sequenced in a study of T cells expressing NK-cell markers. Reprocessing the 5' RACE reads, TCRdb reports a single entry for every CDR3 protein and omits DNA. The clone table shows some 410,000 distinct CDR3 sequences, with the ten largest holding 7.3%. Sequencing was done on a sample of blood T cells: a sorted CD56 or NKG2C T cell subset, CD4+ or CD8+ T cells, or bulk PBMC T cells (not recorded which). All receptors come from a woman aged 18 to 75 in good health.

This chain uses TRBV12-3 or TRBV12-4 with TRBJ1-6; TCRdb names TRBD1, which stays unverified in the absence of DNA. The CDR3 covers 15 residues. The CDR3 loop is CASKLGPIYNSPLHF.

This chain connects TRBV18 to TRBJ1-1. Germline V gene sequence: CDR1 KGHSH, CDR2 LQKENI. This CDR3 is 15 amino acids long. The CDR3 sequence is CASSPRADMNTEAFF.

CDR3 loop: CASSSRLVNEQFF. This chain uses TRBV7-2 with TRBJ2-1; TCRdb picks TRBD2, but there is no DNA to check that call. The CDR3 spans 13 residues. CDR1 and CDR2 (germline): SGHTA, FQGNSA.

This sequence joins TRBV12-3 or TRBV12-4 and TRBJ2-1. This CDR3 comprises 13 residues. The CDR3 reads CASNSGVSGEQFF.

The chain combines TRBV27 with TRBJ1-6; TCRdb's assignment of TRBD1 cannot be checked, as there is no DNA. CDR1 is MNHEY, CDR2 SMNVEV, per germline (reference sequence). The CDR3 spans 14 residues. CDR3 region: CASGWGQGNSPLHF.

The V gene is TRBV6-6, the J gene TRBJ2-5; the TRBD1 assignment by TCRdb is unverifiable without DNA. The CDR3 is 12 residues long. Per germline, CDR1 MNHNY and CDR2 SVGAGI (reference sequence). The chain's CDR3 is CASRQGGETQYF.